This T cell receptor (beta chain) was recorded in a study of control samples from healthy donors and cancer patients. The table came from immunoSEQ multiplex PCR; TCRdb's copy has only in-frame clones and leaves some out. The sample lists around 130,000 clones, 91% occurring once. This CDR3 is 15 amino acids long. This sequence was found in a man aged 18-30 years in good health. The sample comprised blood. The rearrangement uses TRBV21-1 and TRBJ2-5; the DNA was not used to check the table's D call, TRBD1. TRBV21-1 is deemed a pseudogene. The CDR3 nucleotides are TGTGCCAGCAGCCCTCAGGGGGGACATCAAGAGACCCAGTACTTC. It is translated as CASSPQGGHQETQYF.